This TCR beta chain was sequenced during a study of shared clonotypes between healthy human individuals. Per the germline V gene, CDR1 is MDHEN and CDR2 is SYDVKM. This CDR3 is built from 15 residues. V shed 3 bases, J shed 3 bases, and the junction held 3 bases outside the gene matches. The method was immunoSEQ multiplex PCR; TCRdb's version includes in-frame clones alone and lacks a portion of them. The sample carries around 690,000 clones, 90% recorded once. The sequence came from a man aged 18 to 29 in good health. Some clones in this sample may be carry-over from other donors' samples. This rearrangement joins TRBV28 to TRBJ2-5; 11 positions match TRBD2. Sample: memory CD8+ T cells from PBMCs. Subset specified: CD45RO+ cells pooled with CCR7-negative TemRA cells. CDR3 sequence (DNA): TGTGCCAGCAGTTTGTTACTAGCGGGAGAAGAGACCCAGTACTTC. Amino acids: CASSLLLAGEETQYF.